This T cell receptor beta chain was captured in a study of monozygotic twins with inflammatory bowel disease (dated by TCRdb to about 2019). In the study overall: The full study comprised around 28 monozygotic twin pairs: nine German pairs (four IBD-concordant, five IBD-discordant) and 19 IBD-discordant Danish pairs. The search for disease-associated traits relied mainly on comparing, within discordant pairs, IBD patients with their genetically identical healthy co-twins. Each individual had, on average, about 151 000 unique TCRalpha sequences and 181 000 unique TCRbeta sequences available for analysis.

Study-wide conclusions, independent of this receptor: Fewer clonotypes were shared with other individuals by IBD patients than by healthy twins, most markedly in patients showing signs of disease activity. Differing immunosuppressive treatments among patients may have added background noise and inter-individual variability to the repertoires. A decrease in TCRbeta repertoire diversity, as measured by inverse Simpson index, was observed in IBD patients compared with their healthy co-twins. The analysis was unable to tell apart different T cell subtypes. Concordant and discordant twins showed no difference in repertoire similarity, possibly because of limited statistical power. The results gave no support for a single strong signal or clonotype linked to IBD.

Reading the germline V gene (reference sequence) gives CDR1 LNHDA and CDR2 SQIVND. There are 15 amino acids in the CDR3, from cysteine to phenylalanine inclusive. Nucleotide data are not available. Library preparation was by 5' RACE. The input for every TCR library was roughly 3,200 ng of total RNA. cDNA was synthesized with SMARTScribe reverse transcriptase in eight separate reactions per sample. During cDNA synthesis, unique molecular identifiers containing a 6-nucleotide sample barcode were introduced by template switching. TCRalpha and TCRbeta cDNA was amplified in two nested PCRs of about 17 and 10 cycles, and bead purification was carried out after each PCR. Before amplification, the cDNA was treated with uracil DNA-glycosylase and purified using the QIAquick PCR purification kit. The second PCR added Illumina TruSeq-compatible adapters along with sample-specific barcodes. Library quality and concentration were checked on TapeStation and Qubit, and libraries were pooled at approximately 5 ng each. Sequencing of the pooled libraries was done on an Illumina HiSeq2500 single-index Rapid Run using custom sequencing primers and 2 x 100 bp reads. The authors processed their data as follows. PCR and sequencing errors were corrected by UMI-based consensus assembly using MiGEC version 1.2.6. MiXCR version 2.1.1 was used for V(D)J alignment, clonotype assembly and CDR3 extraction. To normalise gene usage, clonotype sharing and MAIT/NKT TCR abundance, the top 1000, 10 000 and 20 000 clonotypes in each sample were analysed. Diversity was computed as the inverse Simpson index with the vegan R package after downsampling to 27 000 UMIs. Paired Mann-Whitney U tests were applied to discordant twin pairs, and Benjamini-Hochberg correction was used for multiple testing. Based on TCRdb reprocessing of the reads, there is one entry per CDR3 protein sequence, and DNA is missing. These V and J calls rely on TCRdb rather than the paper's analysis. This sample's table contains around 380,000 distinct CDR3 sequences. More than 2% of the sample rests with the top ten.

As for this clonotype: Its antigen is not yet known.

An approximately 2.6 ml peripheral blood sample was drawn into PAXgene tubes per donor and stored at -80°C. Without T cell sorting, total RNA was isolated from whole blood using the PAXgene blood miRNA kit on an automated QIAcube. Deep TCRalpha and TCRbeta repertoire profiling with unique molecular barcoding was performed on peripheral blood of monozygotic twin pairs concordant or discordant for inflammatory bowel disease. Smoking habits were recorded for all twin pairs, with individuals classified as current, former or never smokers. Recombination connected TRBV19 to TRBJ1-1; checking the TCRdb D call of TRBD1 is not possible without DNA. Sequencing was carried out using blood. This TCR was recovered from a human donor with ulcerative colitis or Crohn's disease, or a healthy co-twin of an affected twin (not recorded which). The encoded CDR3 is CASSRTGGMNTEAFF.